Listed below are T cell receptor beta chains from one sample, sequenced in a study of radiotherapy plus CTLA-4 blockade in lung cancer. The protocol was immunoSEQ multiplex PCR, while the TCRdb copy is restricted to in-frame clones and leaves out a portion. The table includes tens of thousands of clones, roughly 80% detected once. Specimen: peripheral blood, collected from a patient treated with radiotherapy plus ipilimumab. The source is a human donor with non-small cell lung cancer who had stable disease on radiotherapy plus ipilimumab. CDR3s include the opening cysteine and the closing phenylalanine or tryptophan. The D gene is left open where the match is weak. Clone size is not always given. Where it is, it says once, few, many or a class for expanded clones.

cdr3_nt | cdr3_aa | clone_size | j_call | d_call | v_call
TGCGCCAGCAGCTCATCCGGGACGGCCTATGGCTACACCTTC | CASSSSGTAYGYTF | . | TRBJ1-2 | . | TRBV5-1
TGCGCCAGCAGTGAGGGGGGGTTGGTGGATACGCAGTATTTT | CASSEGGLVDTQYF | once | TRBJ2-3 | . | TRBV10-1
TGTGCCACCAGCAAAGGGGGGACCGGGGAGCTGTTTTTT | CATSKGGTGELFF | few | TRBJ2-2 | . | TRBV15
TGTGCCAGCAGTTTTATAGGCGGGGGGGCCCCGTACAATGAGCAGTTCTTC | CASSFIGGGAPYNEQFF | . | TRBJ2-1 | TRBD2 | TRBV28
TGCGCCAGCAGCCAAGTACCGGGATCGGCCAAAAACATTCAGTACTTC | CASSQVPGSAKNIQYF | . | TRBJ2-4 | . | TRBV4-3
TGTGCCAGCAGCTTAGGGCAGGATCAGCCCCAGCATTTT | CASSLGQDQPQHF | . | TRBJ1-5 | . | TRBV7-2
TGTGCCAGCAGCTCCCGACAGGATTCCTATGGCTACACCTTC | CASSSRQDSYGYTF | . | TRBJ1-2 | . | TRBV11-2
TGTGCCAGCAGCTTAGCGCAGGGCGGGTCAGATACGCAGTATTTT | CASSLAQGGSDTQYF | . | TRBJ2-3 | . | TRBV11-3
TGTGCCAGCAGCTTAGCGGGCTCCCCGGGGTATGGCTACACCTTC | CASSLAGSPGYGYTF | . | TRBJ1-2 | . | TRBV7-3
TGTGCCAGCAGTTTTCGGGGGGCCCTCCCGCAGCCCCAGCATTTT | CASSFRGALPQPQHF | . | TRBJ1-5 | . | TRBV27
TGCGCCAGCAGCTTGCAGACTTCTAGCACAGATACGCAGTATTTT | CASSLQTSSTDTQYF | . | TRBJ2-3 | . | TRBV5-1
TGTGCCAGCAGCTTACCTCCGGGCCTCAGTGGAAAGACCCAGTACTTC | CASSLPPGLSGKTQYF | once | TRBJ2-5 | . | TRBV11-2
TGTGCCAGCAGCTTATCCGGGCAGGGGTGGGAGACCCAGTACTTC | CASSLSGQGWETQYF | . | TRBJ2-5 | . | TRBV7-2
TGTGCCAGCAGTCGGGACGGTCTTTGGGGCTACACCTTC | CASSRDGLWGYTF | few | TRBJ1-2 | . | TRBV6-4
TGCGCCAGCAGTGAGGCTCAGGGAGTCACAGATACGCAGTATTTT | CASSEAQGVTDTQYF | . | TRBJ2-3 | . | TRBV10-1
TGTGCCAGCTCACCACAGGGGACCACTGAAGCTTTCTTT | CASSPQGTTEAFF | . | TRBJ1-1 | . | TRBV18
TGCAGCCCCCGCCGCCGGACAGCGAACTACGAGCAGTACTTC | CSPRRRTANYEQYF | few | TRBJ2-7 | . | TRBV29-1
TGTGCCAGCAGCCGTGATCAGCCCCAGCATTTT | CASSRDQPQHF | . | TRBJ1-5 | . | TRBV14
TGTGCCAGTCGGGACAGTAATTCACCCCTCCACTTT | CASRDSNSPLHF | . | TRBJ1-6 | TRBD1 | TRBV19
TGTGCCAGCAGCTTACTGGACGGTGGCTACACCTTC | CASSLLDGGYTF | . | TRBJ1-2 | . | TRBV7-9
TGTGCCAGCAGCTTGGAAGGCAGGGGTGTTTCACCCCTCCACTTT | CASSLEGRGVSPLHF | . | TRBJ1-6 | . | TRBV5-5
TGTGCCAGTAGCTGGGGAGGGTCCTACAATGAGCAGTTCTTC | CASSWGGSYNEQFF | . | TRBJ2-1 | TRBD2 | TRBV19
TGTGCCAGCAGCCAAGGGTTCTCTGGGGCCAACGTCCCGACTTTC | CASSQGFSGANVPTF | . | TRBJ2-6 | . | TRBV14